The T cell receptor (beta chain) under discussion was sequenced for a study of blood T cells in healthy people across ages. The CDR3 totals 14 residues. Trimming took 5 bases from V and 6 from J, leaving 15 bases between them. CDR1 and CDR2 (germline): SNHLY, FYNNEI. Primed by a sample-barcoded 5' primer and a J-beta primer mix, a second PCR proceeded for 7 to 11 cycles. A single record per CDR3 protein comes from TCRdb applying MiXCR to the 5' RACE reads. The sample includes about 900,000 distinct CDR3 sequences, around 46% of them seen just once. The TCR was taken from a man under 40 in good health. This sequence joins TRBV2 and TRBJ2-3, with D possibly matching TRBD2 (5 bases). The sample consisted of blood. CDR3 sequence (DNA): TGTGCCAGCAGTCCCCCTAGCCGGTTGGATACGCAGTATTTT. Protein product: CASSPPSRLDTQYF.